The clone carrying this TCR beta chain was detected ten times or more. This CDR3 comprises 12 residues. V lost 5 bases and J 1 base, leaving 2 bases between the germline ends. Germline V gene lookup returns CDR1 MNHEY and CDR2 SMNVEV (reference sequence). CDR3 of TCR beta was amplified from genomic DNA via a two-round multiplex PCR. Used in first-round PCR were primers specific to each TRBV and TRBJ gene. TCRdb re-called the multiplex PCR reads with MiXCR, one entry per CDR3 protein. The sample has roughly 29,000 distinct CDR3 sequences; 30% to 40% are singletons. This entry comes from a study of prognosis after radiotherapy for stage I lung cancer. Study information: There were 7 or 8 patients whose tumors were squamous cell carcinoma and twelve whose tumors were adenocarcinoma.

This material consisted of PBMCs, taken before or after stereotactic body radiation therapy (not recorded which). This TCR came from a donor of 50 years or more with non-small cell lung cancer. V and J are TRBV27 and TRBJ2-2; D gene ambiguous. For the CDR3, the DNA is TGTGCCAGCAGTCGGAACACCGGGGAGCTGTTTTTT. Translated: CASSRNTGELFF.